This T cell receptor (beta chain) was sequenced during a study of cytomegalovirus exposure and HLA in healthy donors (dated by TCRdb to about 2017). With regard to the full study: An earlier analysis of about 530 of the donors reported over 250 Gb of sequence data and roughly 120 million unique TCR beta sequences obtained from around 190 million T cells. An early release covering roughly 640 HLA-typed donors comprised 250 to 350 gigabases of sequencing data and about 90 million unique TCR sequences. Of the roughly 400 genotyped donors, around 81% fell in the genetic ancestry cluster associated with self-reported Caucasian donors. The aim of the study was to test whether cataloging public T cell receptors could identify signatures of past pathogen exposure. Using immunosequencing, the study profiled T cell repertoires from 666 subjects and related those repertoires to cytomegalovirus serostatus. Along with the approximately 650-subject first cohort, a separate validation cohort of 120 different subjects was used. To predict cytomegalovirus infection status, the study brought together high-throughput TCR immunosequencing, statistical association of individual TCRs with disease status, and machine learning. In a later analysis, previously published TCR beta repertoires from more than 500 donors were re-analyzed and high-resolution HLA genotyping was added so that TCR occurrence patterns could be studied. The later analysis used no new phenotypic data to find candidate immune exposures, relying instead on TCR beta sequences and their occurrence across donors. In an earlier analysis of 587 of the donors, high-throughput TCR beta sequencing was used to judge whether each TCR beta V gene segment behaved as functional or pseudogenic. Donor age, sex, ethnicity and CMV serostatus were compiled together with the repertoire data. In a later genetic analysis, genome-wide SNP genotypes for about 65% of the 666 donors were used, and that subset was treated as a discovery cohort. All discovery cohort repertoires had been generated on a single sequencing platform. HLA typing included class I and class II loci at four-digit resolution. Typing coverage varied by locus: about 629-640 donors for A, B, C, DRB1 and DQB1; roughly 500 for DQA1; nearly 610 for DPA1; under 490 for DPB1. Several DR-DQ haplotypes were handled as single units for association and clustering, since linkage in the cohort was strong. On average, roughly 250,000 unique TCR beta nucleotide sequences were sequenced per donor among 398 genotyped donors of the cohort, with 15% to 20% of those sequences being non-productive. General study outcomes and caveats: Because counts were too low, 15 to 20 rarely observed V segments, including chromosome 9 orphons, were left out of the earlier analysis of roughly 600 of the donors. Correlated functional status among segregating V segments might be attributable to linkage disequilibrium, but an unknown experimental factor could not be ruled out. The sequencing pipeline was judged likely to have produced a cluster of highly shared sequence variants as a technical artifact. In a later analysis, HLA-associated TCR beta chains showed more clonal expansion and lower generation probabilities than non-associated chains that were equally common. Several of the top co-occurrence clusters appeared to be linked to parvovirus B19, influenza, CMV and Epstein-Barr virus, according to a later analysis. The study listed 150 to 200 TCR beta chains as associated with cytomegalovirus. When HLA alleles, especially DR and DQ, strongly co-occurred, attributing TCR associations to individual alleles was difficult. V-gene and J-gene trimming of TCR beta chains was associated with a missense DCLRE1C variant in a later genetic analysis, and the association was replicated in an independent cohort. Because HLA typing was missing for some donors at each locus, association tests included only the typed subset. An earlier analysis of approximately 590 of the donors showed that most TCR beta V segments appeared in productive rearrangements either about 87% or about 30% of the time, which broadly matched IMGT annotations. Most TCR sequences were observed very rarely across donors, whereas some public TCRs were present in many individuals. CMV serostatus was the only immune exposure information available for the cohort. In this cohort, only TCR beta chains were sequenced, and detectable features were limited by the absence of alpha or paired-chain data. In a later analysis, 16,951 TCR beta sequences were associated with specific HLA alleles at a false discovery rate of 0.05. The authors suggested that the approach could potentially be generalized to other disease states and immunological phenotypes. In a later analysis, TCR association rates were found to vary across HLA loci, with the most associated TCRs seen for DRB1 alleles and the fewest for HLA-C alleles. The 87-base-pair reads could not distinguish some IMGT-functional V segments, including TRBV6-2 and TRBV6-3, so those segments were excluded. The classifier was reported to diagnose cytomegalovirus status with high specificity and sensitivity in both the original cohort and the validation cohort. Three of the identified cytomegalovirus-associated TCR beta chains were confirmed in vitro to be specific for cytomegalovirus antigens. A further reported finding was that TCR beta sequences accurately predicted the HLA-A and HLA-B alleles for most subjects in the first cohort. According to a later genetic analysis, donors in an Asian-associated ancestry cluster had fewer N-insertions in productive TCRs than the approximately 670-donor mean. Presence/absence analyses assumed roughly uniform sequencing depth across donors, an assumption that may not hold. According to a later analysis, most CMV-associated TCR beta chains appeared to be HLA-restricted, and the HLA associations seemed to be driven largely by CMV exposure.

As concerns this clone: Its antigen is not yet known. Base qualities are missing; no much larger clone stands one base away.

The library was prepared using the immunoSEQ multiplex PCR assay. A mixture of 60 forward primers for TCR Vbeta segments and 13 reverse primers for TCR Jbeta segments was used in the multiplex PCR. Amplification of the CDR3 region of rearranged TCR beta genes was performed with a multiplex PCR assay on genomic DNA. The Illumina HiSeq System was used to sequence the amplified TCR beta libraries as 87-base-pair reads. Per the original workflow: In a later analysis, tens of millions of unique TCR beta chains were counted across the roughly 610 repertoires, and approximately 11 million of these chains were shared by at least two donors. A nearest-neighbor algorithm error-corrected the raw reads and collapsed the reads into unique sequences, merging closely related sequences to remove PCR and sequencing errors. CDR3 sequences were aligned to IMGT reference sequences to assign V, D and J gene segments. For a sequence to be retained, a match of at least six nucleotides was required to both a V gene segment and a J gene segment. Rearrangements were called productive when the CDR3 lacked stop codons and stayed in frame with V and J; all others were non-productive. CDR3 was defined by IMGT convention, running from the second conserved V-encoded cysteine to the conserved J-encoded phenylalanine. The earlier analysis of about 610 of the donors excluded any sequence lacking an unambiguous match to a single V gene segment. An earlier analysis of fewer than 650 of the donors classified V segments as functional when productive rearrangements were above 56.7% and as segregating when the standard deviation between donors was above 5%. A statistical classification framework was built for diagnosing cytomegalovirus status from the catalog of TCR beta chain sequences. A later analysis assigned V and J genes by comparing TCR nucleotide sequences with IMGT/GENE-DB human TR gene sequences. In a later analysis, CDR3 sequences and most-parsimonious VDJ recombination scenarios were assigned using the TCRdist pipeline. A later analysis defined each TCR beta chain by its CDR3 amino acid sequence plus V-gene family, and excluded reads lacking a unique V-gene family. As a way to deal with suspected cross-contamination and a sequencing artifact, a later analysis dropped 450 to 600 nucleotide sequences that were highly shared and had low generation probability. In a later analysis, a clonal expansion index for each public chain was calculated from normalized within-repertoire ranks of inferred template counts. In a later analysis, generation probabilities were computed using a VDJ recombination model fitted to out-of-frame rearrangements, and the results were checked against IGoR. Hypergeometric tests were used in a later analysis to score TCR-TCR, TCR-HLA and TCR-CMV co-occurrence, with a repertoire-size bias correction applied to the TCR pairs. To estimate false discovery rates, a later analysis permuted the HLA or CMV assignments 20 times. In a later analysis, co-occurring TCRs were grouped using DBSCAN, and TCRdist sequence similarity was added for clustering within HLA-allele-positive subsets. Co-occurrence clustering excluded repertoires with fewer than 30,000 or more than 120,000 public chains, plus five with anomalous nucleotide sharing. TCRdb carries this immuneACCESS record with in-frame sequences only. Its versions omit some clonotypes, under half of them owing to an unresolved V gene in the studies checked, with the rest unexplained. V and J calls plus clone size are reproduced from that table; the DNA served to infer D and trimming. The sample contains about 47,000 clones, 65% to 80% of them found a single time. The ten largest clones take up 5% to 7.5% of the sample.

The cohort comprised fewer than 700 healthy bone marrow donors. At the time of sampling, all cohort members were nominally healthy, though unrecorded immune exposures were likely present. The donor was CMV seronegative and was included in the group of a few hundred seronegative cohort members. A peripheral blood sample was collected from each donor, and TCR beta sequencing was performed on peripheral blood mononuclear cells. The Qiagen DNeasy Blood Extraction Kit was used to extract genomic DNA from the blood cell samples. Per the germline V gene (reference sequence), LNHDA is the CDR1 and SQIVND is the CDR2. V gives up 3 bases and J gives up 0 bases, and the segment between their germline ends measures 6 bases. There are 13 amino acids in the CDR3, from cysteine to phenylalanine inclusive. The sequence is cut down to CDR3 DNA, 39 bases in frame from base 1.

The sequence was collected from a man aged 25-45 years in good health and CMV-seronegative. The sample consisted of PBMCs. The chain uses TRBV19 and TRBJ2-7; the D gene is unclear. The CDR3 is CASSIDNSYEQYF. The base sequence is TGTGCCAGTAGTATCGACAACTCCTACGAGCAGTACTTC.